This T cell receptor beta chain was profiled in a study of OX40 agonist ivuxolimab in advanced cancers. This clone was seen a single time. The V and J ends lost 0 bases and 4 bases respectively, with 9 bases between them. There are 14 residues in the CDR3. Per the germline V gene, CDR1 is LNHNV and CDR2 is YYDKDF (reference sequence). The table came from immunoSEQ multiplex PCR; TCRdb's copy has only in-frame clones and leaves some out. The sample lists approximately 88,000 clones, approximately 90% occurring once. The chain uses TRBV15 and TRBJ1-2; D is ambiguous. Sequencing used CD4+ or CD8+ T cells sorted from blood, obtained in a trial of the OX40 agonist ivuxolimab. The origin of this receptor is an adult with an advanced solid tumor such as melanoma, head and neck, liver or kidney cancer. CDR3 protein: CATSRDRRGYGYTF. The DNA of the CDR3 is TGTGCCACCAGCAGAGATCGCCGCGGCTATGGCTACACCTTC.